A selection of T cell receptor beta chains follows, all from one sample in a study of blood T cell repertoires in COVID-19. Assay: immunoSEQ multiplex PCR; the TCRdb copy retains only in-frame clones and omits some. The sample yields under 150,000 clones, around four fifths seen once. The sequenced material came from peripheral blood. The receptors were sampled from an elderly man with active or convalescent COVID-19. Both conserved end residues are trimmed from each CDR3.

TRBV29-1,SVDKRGTFTDTQY
TRBV6-6,ASSPTPGQGATGELF
TRBV5-5,ASSLETSSGANVLT
TRBV11-2,ASSWRTAEETQY
TRBV3-1/TRBV3-2,ASSHLGQGHNSPLH
TRBV13,ASSQSGRGRDGYT
TRBV7-8,ASSLAPGGLRNEQY
TRBV4-2,ASSQPTGVYEQY
TRBV7-9,ASSLGDRVDEQY
TRBV7-7,ASSLDPQGPQH
TRBV12-5,ASGLALWGGPRDQPQH
TRBV28,ASSTRDRLYGYT
TRBV15,ATSRASGTGVGNQPQH